Below, one T cell receptor beta chain is given with its context. Germline-derived CDR1 and CDR2 are LGHDT and YNNKEL (reference sequence). V lost 4 bases to trimming and J lost 7 bases, with 10 bases between them. The CDR3 covers 13 residues. This specimen comes from a study of blood T cell repertoires in COVID-19. About the research overall: Sites in the United States, Italy and Spain provided acute and convalescent COVID-19 samples.

Per the original methods: The assay estimated nucleated cells by amplifying reference gene primers. Data came from immunoSEQ multiplex PCR; TCRdb stores just in-frame clones and leaves some out. The D gene and trimming were derived from the DNA, and the V and J assignments and clone size from that table. Of some 230,000 clones listed, roughly 85% are singletons. The chain joins TRBV3-1 (or the pseudogene TRBV3-2) to TRBJ2-2, with D uncertain. The sample was peripheral blood. This clonotype was sampled from a man younger than 40 who had recovered from COVID-19. CDR3 sequence (DNA): TGTGCCAGCAGCCCCCTTCGGGTCGGGGAGCTGTTTTTT. Its protein product is CASSPLRVGELFF.